A selection of T cell receptor beta chains follows, all from one sample in a study of T cells in Graves' hyperthyroidism and ophthalmopathy. One entry per CDR3 protein, called by TCRdb with MiXCR from the multiplex PCR reads. Here the sample spans roughly 500,000 distinct CDR3 sequences, about half being singletons. Sequencing used peripheral blood or thyroid tissue (not recorded which). These TCRs come from an adult woman with Graves' disease, either hyperthyroidism or ophthalmopathy (not recorded which). CDR3s include the opening cysteine and the closing phenylalanine or tryptophan. The D gene is left open where the match is weak. For some rows the clone size is stated as once, few or many, or as a class when expanded; others skip it.

v_call	j_call	d_call	clone_size	cdr3_aa	cdr3_nt
TRBV29-1	TRBJ2-7	TRBD2	-	CSVGLAGGEEQYF	TGCAGCGTTGGACTAGCGGGAGGGGAAGAGCAGTACTTC
TRBV7-9	TRBJ1-6	-	once	CGSRTAGGGLHF	TGTGGCAGCAGAACTGCGGGAGGCGGCCTCCACTTT
TRBV4-2	TRBJ2-7	TRBD2	many	CASSQVSGNDEQYF	TGTGCCAGCAGCCAAGTTAGCGGGAACGACGAGCAGTACTTC
TRBV3-1	TRBJ2-2	TRBD2	-	CASSRLGGNGELFF	TGTGCCAGCAGCCGATTGGGAGGGAACGGGGAGCTGTTTTTT
TRBV15	TRBJ2-2	-	many	CATSRYPDLPGELFF	TGTGCCACCAGCAGATATCCGGACCTGCCCGGGGAGCTGTTTTTT
TRBV15	TRBJ2-5	-	-	CATSSRGRGRQETQYF	TGTGCCACCAGCAGTCGGGGACGGGGGCGGCAAGAGACCCAGTACTTC
TRBV19	TRBJ1-2	-	-	CASKGGEGVIYGYTF	TGTGCCAGTAAGGGCGGAGAGGGGGTCATCTATGGCTACACCTTC
TRBV18	TRBJ1-1	-	-	CASSAKGGNTEAFF	TGTGCCAGCTCAGCGAAGGGGGGAAACACTGAAGCTTTCTTT
TRBV7-2	TRBJ1-2	-	few	CASSLSPGICTF	TGTGCCAGCAGCTTGTCGCCAGGGATTTGCACCTTC
TRBV13	TRBJ2-7	-	few	CASSGTTVRIPYEQYF	TGTGCCAGCAGCGGCACCACCGTCAGGATACCCTACGAGCAGTACTTC
TRBV9	TRBJ2-3	-	few	CASSVRGRGGTDTQYF	TGTGCCAGCAGCGTAAGAGGGAGAGGAGGCACAGATACGCAGTATTTT
TRBV5-1	TRBJ1-1	-	many	CASSLRNNAEAFF	TGCGCCAGCAGCTTGCGGAACAACGCTGAAGCTTTCTTT
TRBV7-3	TRBJ2-2	TRBD1	medium-sized	CASSWDRAGELFF	TGTGCCAGCAGCTGGGACAGGGCCGGGGAGCTGTTTTTT
TRBV7-8	TRBJ2-7	TRBD1	few	CASSFLNRDRGDEQYF	TGTGCCAGCAGCTTCCTCAACCGGGACAGGGGGGACGAGCAGTACTTC
TRBV20-1	TRBJ1-2	-	few	CSVRLMQGHYGYTF	TGCAGCGTTAGGCTAATGCAGGGTCACTATGGCTACACCTTC
TRBV10-3	TRBJ2-1	-	-	CAIWGGRLPYNEQFF	TGTGCCATATGGGGAGGTCGGTTGCCCTACAATGAGCAGTTCTTC
TRBV19	TRBJ1-5	-	-	CASSMGLWGAAQPQHF	TGTGCCAGTAGTATGGGACTCTGGGGGGCGGCTCAGCCCCAGCATTTT
TRBV2	TRBJ2-2	-	-	CARGTGNTGELFF	TGTGCCAGAGGGACCGGGAACACCGGGGAGCTGTTTTTT
TRBV29-1	TRBJ1-1	-	many	CSVFASGQGLTEAFF	TGCAGCGTTTTCGCTAGTGGGCAGGGCCTCACTGAAGCTTTCTTT
TRBV7-2	TRBJ1-5	-	many	CASSSPRNQPQHF	TGTGCCAGCAGCTCGCCCAGAAATCAGCCCCAGCATTTT
TRBV30	TRBJ1-1	-	many	CATLKGRAFF	TGTGCTACCTTAAAGGGTCGAGCTTTCTTT
TRBV13	TRBJ1-5	TRBD1	many	CASSLQGTGGFQPQHF	TGTGCCAGCAGCTTACAGGGGACAGGGGGCTTTCAGCCCCAGCATTTT
TRBV20-1	TRBJ1-1	TRBD1	-	CSATGGRTEAFF	TGCAGTGCGACAGGGGGGAGGACTGAAGCTTTCTTT
TRBV10-3	TRBJ2-7	TRBD2	-	CAIGLAGDTSSYEQYF	TGTGCCATCGGACTAGCGGGGGACACGAGCTCCTACGAGCAGTACTTC
TRBV2	TRBJ1-6	-	-	CASSERSSYNSPLHF	TGTGCCAGCAGTGAACGGAGCTCCTATAATTCACCCCTCCACTTT
TRBV10-3	TRBJ1-2	TRBD1	once	CAISERPGQGFRAF	TGTGCCATCAGCGAACGGCCGGGACAGGGGTTTCGGGCATTC
TRBV7-9	TRBJ1-1	TRBD1	few	CATTGGQGETTEAFF	TGTGCCACAACAGGCGGACAGGGGGAGACCACTGAAGCTTTCTTT
TRBV20-1	TRBJ2-5	-	many	CSASPGPFRILKRPQYF	TGCAGTGCCTCTCCGGGACCGTTTCGAATCCTCAAGAGACCCCAGTACTTC
TRBV15	TRBJ1-5	-	many	CATSRDRVQPQHF	TGTGCCACCAGCAGAGATCGGGTGCAGCCCCAGCATTTT
TRBV5-6	TRBJ1-3	-	few	CASSMTGPGNTIYF	TGTGCCAGCAGCATGACAGGCCCAGGAAACACCATATATTTT
TRBV6-1	TRBJ1-5	-	-	CASSGQGGDQHF	TGTGCCAGCAGTGGGCAGGGAGGGGACCAGCATTTT